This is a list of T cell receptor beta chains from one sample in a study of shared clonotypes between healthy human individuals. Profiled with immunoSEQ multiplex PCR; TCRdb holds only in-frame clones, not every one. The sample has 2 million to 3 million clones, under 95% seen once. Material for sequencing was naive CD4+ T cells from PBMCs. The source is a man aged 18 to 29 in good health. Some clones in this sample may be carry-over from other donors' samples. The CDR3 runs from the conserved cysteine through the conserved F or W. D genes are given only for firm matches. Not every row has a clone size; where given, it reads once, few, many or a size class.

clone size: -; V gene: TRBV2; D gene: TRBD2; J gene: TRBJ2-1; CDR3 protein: CASSGASGAYNEQFF; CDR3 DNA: TGTGCCAGCAGTGGGGCTAGCGGTGCCTACAATGAGCAGTTCTTC
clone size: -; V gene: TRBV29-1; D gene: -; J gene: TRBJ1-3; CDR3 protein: CSVGYEGEGNTIYF; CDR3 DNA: TGCAGCGTTGGATACGAGGGGGAAGGAAACACCATATATTTT
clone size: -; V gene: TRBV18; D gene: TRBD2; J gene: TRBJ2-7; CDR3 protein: CASSPVAGMGGEQYF; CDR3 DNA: TGTGCCAGCTCACCAGTAGCGGGAATGGGAGGCGAGCAGTACTTC
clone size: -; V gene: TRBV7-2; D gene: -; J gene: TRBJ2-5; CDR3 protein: CASSLETGAETQYF; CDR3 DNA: TGTGCCAGCAGCTTAGAGACCGGGGCAGAGACCCAGTACTTC
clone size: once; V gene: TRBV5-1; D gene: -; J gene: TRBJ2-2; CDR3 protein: CASKQFDRGNTGELFF; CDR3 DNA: TGCGCCAGCAAGCAATTCGACAGAGGGAACACCGGGGAGCTGTTTTTT
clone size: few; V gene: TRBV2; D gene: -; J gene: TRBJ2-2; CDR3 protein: CASSDKAGELFF; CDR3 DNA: TGTGCCAGCAGTGATAAGGCCGGGGAGCTGTTTTTT
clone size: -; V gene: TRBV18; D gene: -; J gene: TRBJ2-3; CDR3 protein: CASSWDRRGTDTQYF; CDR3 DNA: TGTGCCAGCTCTTGGGACAGGCGGGGGACAGATACGCAGTATTTT
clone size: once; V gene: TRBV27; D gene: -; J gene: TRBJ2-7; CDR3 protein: CASRDFSYEQYF; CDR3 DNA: TGTGCCAGCAGGGACTTCTCCTACGAGCAGTACTTC
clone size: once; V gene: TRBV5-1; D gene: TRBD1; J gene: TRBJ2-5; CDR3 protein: CASSSGTGPQETQYF; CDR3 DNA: TGCGCCAGCAGCTCGGGGACAGGCCCTCAAGAGACCCAGTACTTC
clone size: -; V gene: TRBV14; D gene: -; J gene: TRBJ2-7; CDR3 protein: CASSYMLQGQQYF; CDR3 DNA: TGTGCCAGCAGCTACATGCTACAGGGACAGCAGTACTTC
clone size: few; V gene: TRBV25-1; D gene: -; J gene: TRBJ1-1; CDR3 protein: CASSEFNTTEAFF; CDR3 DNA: TGTGCCAGCAGTGAGTTCAACACCACTGAAGCTTTCTTT
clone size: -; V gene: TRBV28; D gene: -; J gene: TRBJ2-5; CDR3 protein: CASSLGAGKAGLVTQYF; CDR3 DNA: TGTGCCAGCAGTTTAGGGGCAGGAAAGGCAGGTTTGGTAACCCAGTACTTC
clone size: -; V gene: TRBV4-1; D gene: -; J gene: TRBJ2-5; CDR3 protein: CASSHEEGETQYF; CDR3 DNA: TGCGCCAGCAGCCACGAGGAAGGAGAGACCCAGTACTTC
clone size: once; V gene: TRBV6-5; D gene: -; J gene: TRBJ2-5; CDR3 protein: CASTSVLNGETQYF; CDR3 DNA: TGTGCCAGCACCTCTGTGCTAAATGGAGAGACCCAGTACTTC
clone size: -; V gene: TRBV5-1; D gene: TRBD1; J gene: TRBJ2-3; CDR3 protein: CASTLTGISTDTQYF; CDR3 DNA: TGCGCCAGTACATTGACAGGGATTAGCACAGATACGCAGTATTTT
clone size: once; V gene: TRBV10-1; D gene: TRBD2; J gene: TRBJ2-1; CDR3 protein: CASSESKGSGSPSYNEQFF; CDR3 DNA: TGCGCCAGCAGTGAGTCGAAGGGTAGCGGGTCCCCCTCCTACAATGAGCAGTTCTTC
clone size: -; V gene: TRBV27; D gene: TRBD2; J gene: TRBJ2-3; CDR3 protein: CASSFRPGNSGRGTDTQYF; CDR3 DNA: TGTGCCAGCAGCTTTCGCCCGGGGAATAGCGGGAGGGGGACAGATACGCAGTATTTT
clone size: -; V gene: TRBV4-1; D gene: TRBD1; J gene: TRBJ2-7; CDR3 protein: CASSQPGQTYEQYF; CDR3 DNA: TGCGCCAGCAGCCAGCCGGGACAGACCTACGAGCAGTACTTC
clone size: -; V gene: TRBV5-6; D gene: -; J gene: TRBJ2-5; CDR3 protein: CASTRGTQETQYF; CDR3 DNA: TGTGCCAGCACCCGGGGCACGCAAGAGACCCAGTACTTC
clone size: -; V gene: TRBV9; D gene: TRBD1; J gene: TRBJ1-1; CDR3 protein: CASSRSGQGYTEAFF; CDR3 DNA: TGTGCCAGCAGCCGTTCGGGACAGGGTTACACTGAAGCTTTCTTT
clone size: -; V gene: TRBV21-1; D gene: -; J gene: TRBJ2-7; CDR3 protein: CASSKPGGGISYEQYF; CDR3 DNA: TGTGCCAGCAGCAAACCAGGCGGCGGGATCTCCTACGAGCAGTACTTC
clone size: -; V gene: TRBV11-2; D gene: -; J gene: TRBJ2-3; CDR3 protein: CASSTSKLVGTDTQYF; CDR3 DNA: TGTGCCAGCAGCACCTCAAAGCTGGTAGGCACAGATACGCAGTATTTT
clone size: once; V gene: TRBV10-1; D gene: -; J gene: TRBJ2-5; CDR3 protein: CASRHQGPFPMETQYF; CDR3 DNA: TGCGCCAGCAGGCACCAGGGGCCCTTCCCGATGGAGACCCAGTACTTC
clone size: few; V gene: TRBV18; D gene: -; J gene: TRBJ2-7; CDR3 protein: CASSPPSSLYEQYF; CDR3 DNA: TGTGCCAGCTCCCCACCCTCTTCTCTTTACGAGCAGTACTTC
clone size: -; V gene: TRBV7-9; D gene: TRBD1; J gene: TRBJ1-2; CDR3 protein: CASSSSGGRVYGYTF; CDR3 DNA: TGTGCCAGCAGCTCCTCAGGGGGAAGGGTCTATGGCTACACCTTC
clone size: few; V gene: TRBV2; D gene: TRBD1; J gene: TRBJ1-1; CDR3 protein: CASSRTGVNTEAFF; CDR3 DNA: TGTGCCAGCAGCCGGACAGGAGTGAACACTGAAGCTTTCTTT
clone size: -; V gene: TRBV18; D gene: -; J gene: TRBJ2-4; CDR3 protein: CASSPDNTIQYF; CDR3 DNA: TGTGCCAGCTCACCGGACAATACGATTCAGTACTTC
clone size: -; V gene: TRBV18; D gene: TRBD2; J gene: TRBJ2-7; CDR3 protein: CASSLSGSPYEQYF; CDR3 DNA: TGTGCCAGCTCTCTTAGCGGGAGCCCCTACGAGCAGTACTTC
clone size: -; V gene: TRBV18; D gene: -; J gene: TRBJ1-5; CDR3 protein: CASSPQGGRQPQHF; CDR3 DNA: TGTGCCAGCTCACCACAGGGGGGGCGGCAGCCCCAGCATTTT
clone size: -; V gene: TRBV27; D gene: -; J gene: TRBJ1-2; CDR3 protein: CASSFIPLDSGYTF; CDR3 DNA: TGTGCCAGCAGTTTCATCCCCTTAGATTCCGGCTACACCTTC
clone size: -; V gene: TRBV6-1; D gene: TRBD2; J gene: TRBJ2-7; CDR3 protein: CASSELGTSGKSEQYF; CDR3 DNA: TGTGCCAGCAGTGAATTGGGGACTAGCGGGAAATCCGAGCAGTACTTC
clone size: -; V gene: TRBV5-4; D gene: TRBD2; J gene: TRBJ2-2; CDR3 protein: CASSLRREGPTGELFF; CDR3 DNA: TGTGCCAGCAGCTTGAGGCGGGAGGGCCCCACCGGGGAGCTGTTTTTT